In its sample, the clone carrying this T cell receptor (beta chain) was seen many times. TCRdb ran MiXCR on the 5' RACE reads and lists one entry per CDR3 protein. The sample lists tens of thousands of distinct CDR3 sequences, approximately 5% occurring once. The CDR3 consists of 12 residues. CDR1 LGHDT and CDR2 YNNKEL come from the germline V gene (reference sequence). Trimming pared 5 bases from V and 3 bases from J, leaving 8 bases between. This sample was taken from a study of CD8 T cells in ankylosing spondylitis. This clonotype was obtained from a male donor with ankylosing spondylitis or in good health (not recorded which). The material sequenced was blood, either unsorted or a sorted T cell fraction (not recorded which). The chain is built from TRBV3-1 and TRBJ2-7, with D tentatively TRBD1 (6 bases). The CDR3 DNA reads TGTGCCAGCAGCAAACAGGGCTACGAGCAGTACTTC. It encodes CASSKQGYEQYF.